One and the same sample provided the 32 T cell receptor beta chains below, sequenced in a study of blood T cell repertoires in COVID-19. Clones were read by immunoSEQ multiplex PCR, and TCRdb kept only the in-frame ones, dropping some. Of 70,000 to 90,000 clones in the sample, 65% to 90% were seen once. Sequenced sample: peripheral blood. The receptors come from a man in his sixties with acute or convalescent COVID-19.

To note about this clone: This CDR3 is also generated by other DNA sequences in the sample. This chain connects TRBV4-3 to TRBJ1-2, with D tentatively TRBD1 (6 bases). This CDR3 has 13 amino acids. The V gene lost 2 bases and the J gene lost 8 bases, with 12 bases spanning the gap. The germline CDR1 and CDR2 sequences are LGHNA and YSLEER. The CDR3 sequence is CASSQTGLTGYTF. For the CDR3, the DNA is TGCGCCAGCAGCCAAACAGGGTTAACGGGCTACACCTTC.

This chain uses TRBV24-1 with TRBJ2-7, with 7 positions matching TRBD1. The J segment lost 5 bases and the V segment lost 1 base, leaving 7 bases of the junction unmatched. The germline gives CDR1 KGHDR, CDR2 SFDVKD. The CDR3 totals 15 residues. This CDR3 reads CATSDFRDSRDEQYF. The DNA for the CDR3 is TGTGCCACCAGTGATTTTCGGGACAGTCGAGACGAGCAGTACTTC.

This rearrangement joins TRBV18 to TRBJ2-1, with D possibly being TRBD2 (6 bases). Germline CDR1 reads KGHSH; CDR2 reads LQKENI. There are 15 residues in the CDR3. The V end was cut by 3 bases, the J end by 7 bases, with 16 bases between. The CDR3: CASSPRWGGGNEQFF. In DNA, the CDR3 is TGTGCCAGCTCACCGAGATGGGGAGGTGGTAATGAGCAGTTCTTC.

The chain couples TRBV6-1 to TRBJ2-2; 13 nucleotides align to TRBD2. V trimming: 4 bases; J trimming: 6 bases; junction bases outside the gene matches: 5. CDR1 and CDR2 from the germline V gene are MNHNS and SASEGT. The CDR3 contains 16 residues. Here the CDR3 reads CASSALAGGPSGELFF. The DNA of the CDR3 is TGTGCCAGCAGTGCACTAGCGGGAGGGCCCTCCGGGGAGCTGTTTTTT.

The chain recombines TRBV19 with TRBJ1-5, with no clear D. The CDR3 totals 14 residues. The V end was cut by 3 bases, the J end by 1 base, with 7 bases between. CDR1 is LNHDA, CDR2 SQIVND, per germline (reference sequence). In DNA, the CDR3 is TGTGCCAGTAGTATGCGGATCAGCAATCAGCCCCAGCATTTT. Translated: CASSMRISNQPQHF.

The chain recombines TRBV3-1 (or the pseudogene TRBV3-2) with TRBJ2-1; D may be TRBD1 (5 bases). Per the germline V gene, CDR1 is LGHDT and CDR2 is YNNKEL (reference sequence). V shed 4 bases and J shed 2 bases, with 9 bases lying between them. The CDR3 totals 14 residues. DNA of the CDR3: TGTGCCAGCAGCCCGCAGGGCCCCTACAATGAGCAGTTCTTC. Translated, it gives CASSPQGPYNEQFF.

In its sample, this clone was seen once. The CDR3 coding sequence is TGTGCCAGCAGTTCCGTGCGATCTGAAGCTTTCTTT. It translates to CASSSVRSEAFF. This chain joins TRBV5-4 and TRBJ1-1; D gene uncertain. V was clipped by 5 bases and J by 6 bases, with 11 bases between them. The CDR3 has 12 residues. Germline values: CDR1 SGHNT, CDR2 YYREEE (reference sequence).

The genes are TRBV9 and TRBJ1-6; TRBD1 matches 10 bases. The CDR3 is made up of 15 amino acids. The V gene's germline CDR1 is SGDLS and CDR2 YYNGEE. V lost 4 bases and J lost 7; bases outside the gene matches: 5. CDR3 nucleotides: TGTGCCAGCAGCCGGACAGGGGGTCCAAATTCACCCCTCCACTTT. This translates into CASSRTGGPNSPLHF.

The chain is built from TRBV25-1 and TRBJ2-7; tentatively, D is TRBD1 (5 bases). CDR3 size: 13 residues. V was shortened by 4 bases and J by 3 bases, with 10 bases between the two germline ends. Per the germline V gene, CDR1 is MGHDK and CDR2 is SYGVNS. CDR3 sequence (DNA): TGTGCCAGCAGTGTCATAGGGGTCTACGAGCAGTACTTC. Amino acid sequence: CASSVIGVYEQYF.

V is TRBV12-3 or TRBV12-4 and J is TRBJ2-3; D gene unclear. The CDR3 runs 12 residues. Trimming took 3 bases from V and 4 from J, leaving 5 bases between them. This CDR3 reads CASSLSADTQYF. CDR3 nucleotide sequence: TGTGCCAGCAGTTTGTCGGCAGATACGCAGTATTTT.

The genes are TRBV7-2 and TRBJ2-7; D is possibly TRBD1 (6 bases). Trimming took off 2 bases at V and 3 bases at J, with 8 bases between the two ends. Germline V gene sequence: CDR1 SGHTA, CDR2 FQGNSA. This CDR3 comprises 13 residues. The CDR3 protein is CASSLNRDYEQYF. CDR3 nucleotides: TGTGCCAGCAGCTTAAACAGGGACTACGAGCAGTACTTC.

This clone was recorded only once. This chain links TRBV7-9 with TRBJ2-5; D perhaps matches TRBD2 (5 bases). CDR1 is SEHNR and CDR2 is FQNEAQ in the germline V gene (reference sequence). This CDR3 has 14 residues. Trimming stripped 5 bases from V and 4 bases from J, with 14 bases between. The CDR3 DNA sequence: TGTGCCAGCAGCCCTTCGGCGGCGGGAGAGACCCAGTACTTC. It encodes CASSPSAAGETQYF.

This chain joins TRBV28 and TRBJ2-3; 7 bases are shared with TRBD2. The CDR3 sequence is 14 residues long. Germline V gene sequence: CDR1 MDHEN, CDR2 SYDVKM. V was clipped by 3 bases and J by 1 base; unmatched bases: 1. The CDR3, as DNA: TGTGCCAGCAGTTTCGGACTAGGCACAGATACGCAGTATTTT. This codes for CASSFGLGTDTQYF.

The V call is TRBV3-1 (or the pseudogene TRBV3-2), the J call TRBJ1-5; D might be TRBD1 (5 bases). Germline V CDR1 and CDR2: LGHDT, YNNKEL (reference sequence). The length of the CDR3 is 14 residues. Trimming stripped 1 base from V and 6 bases from J, with 10 bases between. CDR3 nucleotides: TGTGCCAGCAGCCAAGTAGCGGGGGGTCAGCCCCAGCATTTT. Translation: CASSQVAGGQPQHF.

This clone turned up a few times. As DNA, the CDR3 is TGTGCCATCAGTGAGTCTAGAAACCAGGGAGAGCAGTACTTC. Its protein product is CAISESRNQGEQYF. The chain employs TRBV10-3 and TRBJ2-7, with a weak D call TRBD1 (5 bases). CDR1 is ENHRY, CDR2 SYGVKD, per germline. V lost 0 bases, J lost 7 bases, and 13 bases lay in between. This CDR3 spans 14 amino acids.

V is TRBV7-2 and J is TRBJ2-2; D perhaps matches TRBD1 (6 bases). Trimming pared 6 bases from V and 4 bases from J, leaving 15 bases between. The CDR3 spans 15 residues. Germline values: CDR1 SGHTA, CDR2 FQGNSA. DNA for the CDR3: TGTGCCAGCAGTTGGTCCAGGGGTCTCACCGGGGAGCTGTTTTTT. Protein: CASSWSRGLTGELFF.

This sequence joins TRBV29-1 and TRBJ2-3, with TRBD2 matching 10 bases. The germline gives CDR1 SQVTM, CDR2 ANQGSEA. This CDR3 has 18 amino acids. The V gene end was trimmed by 7 bases and the J gene end by 6 bases; junction bases not matched to a gene: 22. CDR3 region: CSGSRPGRNLAGDDTQYF. CDR3 nucleotides: TGCAGCGGGAGTCGGCCGGGGAGAAATCTAGCGGGAGACGATACGCAGTATTTT.

The chain joins TRBV5-1 to TRBJ2-3; 7 bases fit TRBD1. This CDR3 spans 16 amino acids. Germline assignment: CDR1 SGHRS and CDR2 YFSETQ. Unmatched junction bases numbered 8, after V lost 0 bases and J lost 4 bases. This chain's CDR3 is CASSLGAGTVSDTQYF. The DNA of the CDR3 is TGCGCCAGCAGCTTGGGGGCCGGGACAGTCTCAGATACGCAGTATTTT.

This chain uses TRBV5-1 with TRBJ1-1; possibly TRBD1 for D (6 bases). V was pared by 0 bases and J by 4 bases, with 13 bases between. Germline lookup yields CDR1 SGHRS and CDR2 YFSETQ. CDR3 size: 15 residues. The CDR3 bases are TGCGCCAGCAGCTTGGAGACAGGATCCAGCACTGAAGCTTTCTTT. Amino acid sequence: CASSLETGSSTEAFF.

J is TRBJ1-5 and V is TRBV24-1; D call uncertain. CDR1 KGHDR and CDR2 SFDVKD come from the germline V gene. CDR3 length equals 14 residues. The V end was cut by 4 bases, the J end by 0 bases, with 6 bases between. CDR3 protein: CATSEGSSNQPQHF. The CDR3 coding sequence is TGTGCCACCAGTGAAGGGAGTAGCAATCAGCCCCAGCATTTT.

This clone was observed a handful of times. This chain joins TRBV2 and TRBJ1-1; no firm D call. The CDR3 is 13 amino acids. CDR1 and CDR2 from the germline V gene are SNHLY and FYNNEI. V lost 7 bases, J lost 0 bases, and 9 bases lay in between. The CDR3 loop reads CASMAGMNTEAFF. The DNA for the CDR3 is TGTGCCAGCATGGCAGGTATGAACACTGAAGCTTTCTTT.

On this clone: Germline is not matched at one junction end, which may reflect a read error. The genes are TRBV7-7 and TRBJ2-5; 7 bases align to TRBD1. Germline V lookup: CDR1 SSHAT, CDR2 FNYEAQ (reference sequence). CDR3 size: 13 residues. This chain's CDR3 is CASSSGTEETQYF. DNA for the CDR3: TGTGCTAGCAGCTCCGGGACAGAAGAGACCCAGTACTTC.

This clone has only one observation. The chain carries TRBV4-2 and TRBJ2-3; D is unresolved. The CDR3 covers 16 residues. V dropped 8 bases and J dropped 2 bases, with 20 bases sitting between them. The V gene's germline CDR1 is LGHNA and CDR2 YNFKEQ. CDR3 loop: CASSANPRPFTDTQYF. The DNA of the CDR3 is TGTGCCAGCTCTGCGAATCCCCGCCCTTTCACAGATACGCAGTATTTT.

Only one count was recorded for this clone. This chain links TRBV5-1 with TRBJ1-4, with D uncertain. Germline V gene data show CDR1 as SGHRS and CDR2 as YFSETQ. V was trimmed by 4 bases and J by 0 bases, leaving 10 bases between them. The CDR3 consists of 15 residues. This chain's CDR3 is CASSTRHSTNEKLFF. In nucleotides, the CDR3 is TGCGCCAGCAGCACCCGACATTCAACTAATGAAAAACTGTTTTTT.

The gene calls are TRBV7-3 and TRBJ2-3, with 7 bases lining up with TRBD2. This CDR3 spans 15 amino acids. CDR1 is SGHTA and CDR2 is FQGTGA in the germline V gene. J lost 2 bases, V lost 5 bases, and 7 bases had no gene match. CDR3 nucleotides: TGTGCCAGCAGCGAGGCCAGCGGGAACACAGATACGCAGTATTTT. Translating it yields CASSEASGNTDTQYF.

This sequence joins TRBV10-3 and TRBJ2-7, with 11 bases aligning to TRBD2. V was pared by 3 bases and J by 5 bases, with 18 bases of the junction left unmatched. The CDR3 totals 19 residues. Germline-derived CDR1 and CDR2 are ENHRY and SYGVKD. The CDR3 DNA is TGTGCCATCAGTGACGATATAGCGGGAGGGCCAGTCAGTCGACACGAGCAGTACTTC. Encoded protein: CAISDDIAGGPVSRHEQYF.

J is TRBJ1-6 and V is TRBV27; the D gene is possibly TRBD1 (6 bases). The length of the CDR3 is 16 residues. Germline assignment: CDR1 MNHEY and CDR2 SMNVEV (reference sequence). V was cut by 2 bases and J by 14 bases, with 22 bases left in between. CDR3 protein: CASSLGSRGRLITLHF. CDR3 in DNA: TGTGCCAGCAGTTTAGGGTCCAGGGGCCGCCTCATCACCCTCCACTTT.

The chain recombines TRBV3-1 (or the pseudogene TRBV3-2) with TRBJ1-4; no definite D call. CDR3 size: 17 residues. Germline-derived CDR1 and CDR2 are LGHDT and YNNKEL (reference sequence). V lost 0 bases and J lost 8, with 19 bases in between. CDR3 in amino acids: CASSQEDRGFRREKLFF. The CDR3 nucleotides read TGTGCCAGCAGCCAAGAAGATCGGGGTTTCAGGAGGGAAAAACTGTTTTTT.

The rearrangement joins TRBV3-1 (or the pseudogene TRBV3-2) to TRBJ1-2, with 10 bases lining up with TRBD1. The CDR3 is 18 residues long. Germline V gene data show CDR1 as LGHDT and CDR2 as YNNKEL (reference sequence). Trimming cost V 2 bases and J 6 bases; bases outside gene matches: 15. DNA for the CDR3: TGTGCCAGCAGCCAATATTTACACCCGGACAGGGGGGAAGATGGCTACACCTTC. It is translated as CASSQYLHPDRGEDGYTF.

The rearrangement links TRBV6-5 to TRBJ2-3; TRBD1 is a possible D gene (5 bases). This CDR3 has 14 amino acids. CDR1 is MNHEY, CDR2 SVGAGI, per germline. The V gene lost 6 bases and the J gene lost 5 bases, with 15 bases spanning the gap. The DNA for the CDR3 is TGTGCCAGCAGGGGGCGAGGTAGAGAAGATACGCAGTATTTT. Amino acids: CASRGRGREDTQYF.

This rearrangement joins TRBV30 to TRBJ2-5; a possible D gene is TRBD2 (5 bases). The CDR3 extends over 14 amino acids. Trimming removed 6 bases at V and 1 base at J, with 15 bases between. Germline CDR1 reads GTSNPN; CDR2 reads SVGIG (reference sequence). CDR3 DNA sequence: TGTGCCTGTAACAGAGGGAGAACCCAAGAGACCCAGTACTTC. Translated, it gives CACNRGRTQETQYF.

This chain links TRBV7-8 with TRBJ1-6; D perhaps matches TRBD1 (6 bases). The CDR3 has 18 residues. Germline-derived CDR1 and CDR2 are SGHVS and FQNEAQ. V was shortened by 1 base and J by 4 bases, with 17 bases between the two germline ends. For the CDR3, the DNA is TGTGCCAGCAGCTTAGGGGGGCCAGGGATTAGGTATAATTCACCCCTCCACTTT. This codes for CASSLGGPGIRYNSPLHF.